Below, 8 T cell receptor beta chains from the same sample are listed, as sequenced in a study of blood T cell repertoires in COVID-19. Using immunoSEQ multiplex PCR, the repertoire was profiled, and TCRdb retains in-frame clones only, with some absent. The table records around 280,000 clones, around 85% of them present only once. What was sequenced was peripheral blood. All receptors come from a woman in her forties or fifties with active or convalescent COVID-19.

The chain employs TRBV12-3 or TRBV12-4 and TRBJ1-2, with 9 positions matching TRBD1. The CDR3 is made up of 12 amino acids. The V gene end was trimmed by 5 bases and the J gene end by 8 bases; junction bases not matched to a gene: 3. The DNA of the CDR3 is TGTGCCAGCAGTAGGGACAGGGAGGGCTACACCTTC. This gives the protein CASSRDREGYTF.

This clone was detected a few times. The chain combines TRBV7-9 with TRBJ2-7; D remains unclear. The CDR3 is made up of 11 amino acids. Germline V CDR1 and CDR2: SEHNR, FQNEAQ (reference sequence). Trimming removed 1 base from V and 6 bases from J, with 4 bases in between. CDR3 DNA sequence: TGTGCCAGCAGCTTAGTCTTCGAGCAGTACTTC. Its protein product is CASSLVFEQYF.

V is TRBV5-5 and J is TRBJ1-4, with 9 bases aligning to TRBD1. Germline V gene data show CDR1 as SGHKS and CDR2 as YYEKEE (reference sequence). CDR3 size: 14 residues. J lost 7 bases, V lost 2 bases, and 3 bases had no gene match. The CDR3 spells CASSLQGAGEKLFF. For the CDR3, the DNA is TGTGCCAGCAGCTTACAGGGGGCGGGTGAAAAACTGTTTTTT.

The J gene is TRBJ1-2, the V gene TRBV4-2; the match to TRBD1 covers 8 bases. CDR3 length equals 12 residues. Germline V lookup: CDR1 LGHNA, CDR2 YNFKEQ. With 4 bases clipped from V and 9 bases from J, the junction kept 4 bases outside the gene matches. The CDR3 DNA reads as TGTGCCAGCAGCCGACAGGGGTTCTGCTACACCTTC. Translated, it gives CASSRQGFCYTF.

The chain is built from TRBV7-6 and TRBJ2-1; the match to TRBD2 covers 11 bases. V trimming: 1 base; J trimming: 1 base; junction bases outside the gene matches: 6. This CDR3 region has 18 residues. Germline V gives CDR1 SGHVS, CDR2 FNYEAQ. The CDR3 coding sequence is TGTGCCAGCAGCTTAGTGGGGGGACTAGCGGTATCCTACAATGAGCAGTTCTTC. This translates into CASSLVGGLAVSYNEQFF.

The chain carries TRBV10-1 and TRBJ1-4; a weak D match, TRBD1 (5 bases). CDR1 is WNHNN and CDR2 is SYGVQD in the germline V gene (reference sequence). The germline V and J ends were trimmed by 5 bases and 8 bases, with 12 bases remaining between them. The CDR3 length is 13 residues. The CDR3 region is CASSHGGWEKLFF. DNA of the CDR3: TGCGCCAGCAGTCACGGGGGGTGGGAAAAACTGTTTTTT.

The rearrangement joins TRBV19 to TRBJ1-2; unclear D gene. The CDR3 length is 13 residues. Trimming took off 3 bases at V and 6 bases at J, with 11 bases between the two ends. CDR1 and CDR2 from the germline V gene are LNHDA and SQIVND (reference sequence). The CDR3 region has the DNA TGTGCCAGTAGTATGCGAGGCCCGGATGGCTACACCTTC. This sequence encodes CASSMRGPDGYTF.

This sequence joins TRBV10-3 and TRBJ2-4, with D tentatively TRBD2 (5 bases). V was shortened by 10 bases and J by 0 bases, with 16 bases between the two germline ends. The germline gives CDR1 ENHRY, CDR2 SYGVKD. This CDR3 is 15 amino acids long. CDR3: CATSPGNLAKNIQYF. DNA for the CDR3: TGTGCCACTTCACCGGGAAACTTAGCCAAAAACATTCAGTACTTC.